A single sample gave rise to the 21 T cell receptor beta chains below, sequenced in a study of regulatory T cells in long-lasting Graves disease. The TCR beta library used iRepertoire HTBI primers with Arm-PCR amplification of CDR3. Using its own MiXCR run on the multiplex PCR reads, TCRdb lists one record per CDR3 protein. The profile shows roughly 500,000 distinct CDR3 sequences, about 13% of them singletons. Sample time point: newly diagnosed GD, antithyroid drugs for less than 3 months. RNA from PBMCs was the source of the TCR library. These data were also reused for a study on T cells in Graves' hyperthyroidism and ophthalmopathy.

This sample comprised peripheral blood mononuclear cells (PBMCs), obtained at new diagnosis, from a patient treated with antithyroid drugs. Receptors were obtained from a man aged 25-45 years with Graves disease.

This clonotype was seen repeatedly, ten times or more. The chain uses TRBV7-8 and TRBJ2-1; 9 nucleotides match TRBD2. The V segment lost 3 bases and the J segment 4 bases; nucleotides outside the gene matches: 7. The CDR3 is 16 amino acids. Germline V gene lookup returns CDR1 SGHVS and CDR2 FQNEAQ. CDR3 DNA: TGTGCCAGCAGCTTCCAGACTAGCGGAACTTACAATGAGCAGTTCTTC. This codes for CASSFQTSGTYNEQFF.

The genes are TRBV6-5 and TRBJ1-1, with D possibly TRBD1 on 6 matching bases. V was cut by 0 bases and J by 9 bases, with 14 bases left in between. CDR3 length equals 14 residues. Germline V gives CDR1 MNHEY, CDR2 SVGAGI. CDR3 amino acids: CASSYSQVGTQAFF. CDR3 DNA sequence: TGTGCCAGCAGTTACTCCCAGGTTGGGACACAAGCTTTCTTT.

In its sample, this clonotype was seen many times. The chain links TRBV12-3 or TRBV12-4 to TRBJ1-2; TRBD1 might be the D (6 bases). The CDR3 contains 13 residues. The ends were cut back, 9 bases at V and 3 bases at J, with 14 bases in the middle. The CDR3 nucleotides are TGTGCCAGTTTCCAGGGGCCTGACTATGGCTACACCTTC. Protein product: CASFQGPDYGYTF.

There are many counts of this clonotype. V is TRBV6-1 and J is TRBJ2-7; D call uncertain. Germline CDR1 MNHNS, CDR2 SASEGT. This CDR3 is built from 15 residues. V lost 6 bases and J lost 2, with 17 bases in between. Here the CDR3 reads CASSSRTGSPYEQYF. The CDR3 nucleotides read TGTGCCAGCAGCTCTCGAACGGGCTCTCCCTACGAGCAGTACTTC.

This clonotype came up a few times. At one boundary the junction diverges from the germline segment, which might be a read error. The J gene is TRBJ2-2, the V gene TRBV7-9; 12 nucleotides match TRBD2. The germline V gene has CDR1 SEHNR and CDR2 FQNEAQ (reference sequence). The CDR3 is made up of 18 amino acids. The CDR3 DNA follows: TGTGCCAGCAGCTTCCTCCCTAGCGGGAGGGCCTTAACCGGGGAGCTGTCTTTT. Translating gives CASSFLPSGRALTGELSF.

This sequence joins TRBV2 and TRBJ1-5; no reliable D call. Trimming stripped 6 bases from V and 1 base from J, with 13 bases between. CDR3 length: 15 amino acids. Germline V CDR1 and CDR2: SNHLY, FYNNEI. CDR3 bases: TGTGCCAGCAGATTTCAGCTGGGAAGCAATCAGCCCCAGCATTTT. Translation gives CASRFQLGSNQPQHF.

This clonotype was detected ten times or more. CDR3 DNA: TGTGCCAGCAGCTTAGCGCCCGCGAAGGAGACCCAGTACTTC. It is translated as CASSLAPAKETQYF. This chain links TRBV7-2 with TRBJ2-5; no clear D. This CDR3 has 14 residues. Per germline, CDR1 SGHTA and CDR2 FQGNSA. V gave up 0 bases and J gave up 5 bases, with 10 bases separating them.

There are a few counts of this clonotype. The chain couples TRBV18 to TRBJ2-4, with D possibly matching TRBD2 (5 bases). This CDR3 spans 10 amino acids. Germline V gene lookup returns CDR1 KGHSH and CDR2 LQKENI. The V end was cut by 8 bases, the J end by 9 bases, with 8 bases between. This CDR3 is CASRGSIQYF. In DNA form, the CDR3 reads TGTGCCAGCAGAGGGAGCATTCAGTACTTC.

This rearrangement joins TRBV10-3 to TRBJ2-1, with no clear D. This CDR3 spans 14 amino acids. Trimming left V 2 bases short and J 0 bases short, with 5 bases between. Germline loops: CDR1 ENHRY, CDR2 SYGVKD. The CDR3 loop reads CAISEGFSYNEQFF. The DNA of the CDR3 is TGTGCCATCAGTGAGGGCTTCTCCTACAATGAGCAGTTCTTC.

This clonotype was picked up many times. The chain combines TRBV27 with TRBJ2-1; TRBD2 matches at 12 bases. V shed 6 bases and J 5 bases; nucleotides not matched to a gene: 8. This CDR3 contains 16 residues. Germline V gene sequence: CDR1 MNHEY, CDR2 SMNVEV (reference sequence). The CDR3: CASRLTSGSGNNEQFF. The CDR3 DNA follows: TGTGCCAGCAGATTGACTAGCGGGAGTGGAAACAATGAGCAGTTCTTC.

This clonotype was observed a handful of times. The chain combines TRBV7-3 with TRBJ1-3, with D unclear. CDR3 length equals 15 residues. Germline CDR1 SGHTA, CDR2 FQGTGA. Trimming removed 3 bases from V and 2 bases from J, with 11 bases in between. The CDR3 DNA reads as TGTGCCAGCAGCTTGGGTCATGGGGCTGGAAACACCATATATTTT. Translation gives CASSLGHGAGNTIYF.

The table lists this clonotype with a few counts. Relative to the germline gene, one junction end is altered; a read error may explain this. The CDR3 DNA follows: TGTGCCAGCAGGGAAGGCCTCTCTGGAAACACCATATATTTT. It is translated as CASREGLSGNTIYF. The rearrangement joins TRBV6-1 to TRBJ1-3; no firm D call. In germline, CDR1 is MNHNS, CDR2 SASEGT. This CDR3 contains 14 residues.

In this sample, this clonotype turned up many times. The chain uses TRBV11-2 and TRBJ2-7; possibly TRBD2 for D (6 bases). The germline V and J ends were trimmed by 5 bases and 5 bases, with 25 bases remaining between them. Germline CDR1 and CDR2: SGHAT and FQNNGV. There are 17 residues in the CDR3. The CDR3 DNA reads TGTGCCAGCAGCCAAGACCTCCTATGGGGAGGAACGGACGAGCAGTACTTC. Translating it yields CASSQDLLWGGTDEQYF.

The chain couples TRBV6-5 to TRBJ2-2; D gene ambiguous. The germline V and J ends were trimmed by 4 bases and 2 bases, with 8 bases remaining between them. This CDR3 is 14 amino acids long. Germline V gene data show CDR1 as MNHEY and CDR2 as SVGAGI. The CDR3 sequence is CASSFVLNTGELFF. CDR3 in DNA: TGTGCCAGCAGTTTTGTACTTAACACCGGGGAGCTGTTTTTT.

The sample holds many counts of this clonotype. This chain connects TRBV20-1 to TRBJ2-3, with no clear D. Germline CDR1 and CDR2: DFQATT and SNEGSKA (reference sequence). V lost 6 bases to trimming and J lost 4 bases, with 11 bases between them. CDR3 length equals 12 residues. CDR3 nucleotides: TGCAGTGCGGCAGACCACGCAGATACGCAGTATTTT. Translated: CSAADHADTQYF.

The V gene is TRBV3-1, the J gene TRBJ2-5, with D perhaps given as TRBD1 or TRBD2 (5 bases each). CDR1 and CDR2 from the germline V gene are LGHDT and YNNKEL (reference sequence). The CDR3 sequence is 15 residues long. Trimming stripped 0 bases from V and 2 bases from J, with 10 bases between. CDR3 in DNA: TGTGCCAGCAGCCAAGAGGGGACCGTACAAGAGACCCAGTACTTC. This translates into CASSQEGTVQETQYF.

This clonotype has a count of ten or more. The chain carries TRBV12-3 or TRBV12-4 and TRBJ2-1; D gene unclear. This CDR3 comprises 17 residues. V was shortened by 5 bases and J by 0 bases, with 17 bases between the two germline ends. The CDR3 reads CASSPLRGESSYNEQFF. CDR3 DNA sequence: TGTGCCAGCAGTCCCCTACGTGGAGAAAGCTCCTACAATGAGCAGTTCTTC.

At least ten counts were recorded for this clonotype. This rearrangement joins TRBV28 to TRBJ1-3, with 10 bases identical to TRBD1. Per the germline V gene, CDR1 is MDHEN and CDR2 is SYDVKM. Unmatched junction bases numbered 5, after V lost 5 bases and J lost 4 bases. This CDR3 region has 15 residues. The CDR3 DNA reads TGTGCCAGCAGTGTCGGACAGGGGGAAGGAAACACCATATATTTT. This sequence encodes CASSVGQGEGNTIYF. The entire variable domain, with the rest obtained from reference TRBV28 and TRBJ1-3, is as follows: DVKVTQSSRYLVKRTGEKVFLECVQDMDHENMFWYRQDPGLGLRLIYFSYDVKMKEKGDIPEGYSVSREKKERFSLILESASTNQTSMYLCASSVGQGEGNTIYFGEGSWLTVV.

Note on this clonotype: This clone may be a read error of a much larger clone one base away. The chain links TRBV3-1 to TRBJ2-3; 8 bases line up with TRBD2. Germline-derived CDR1 and CDR2 are LGHDT and YNNKEL (reference sequence). The CDR3 consists of 15 residues. CDR3: CAGSQGAGGTDTQYF. The CDR3 DNA is TGTGCCGGCAGCCAAGGAGCGGGAGGCACAGATACGCAGTATTTT.

This clonotype has a count of ten or more. This chain uses TRBV12-3 or TRBV12-4 with TRBJ2-5; 14 nucleotides line up with TRBD2. The CDR3 totals 16 residues. Germline trimming cut 5 bases from V and 5 bases from J; bases unmatched to any gene: 7. The CDR3 loop reads CASSETSGRVGETQYF. DNA of the CDR3: TGTGCCAGCAGTGAGACTAGCGGGAGGGTCGGGGAGACCCAGTACTTC.

On this clonotype itself: A single base separates this from a much larger clone, so it may be a read error. No conserved phenylalanine or tryptophan ends this CDR3, so it is likely a read error. The chain couples TRBV6-4 to TRBJ2-3; 8 nucleotides align to TRBD2. This CDR3 is built from 15 residues. From germline, CDR1 is MRHNA and CDR2 SNTAGT. The V and J ends lost 6 bases and 4 bases, in that order; junction bases with no gene match: 9. The CDR3 bases are TGTGCCAGCAGCGCGTCAGCGGGAGAGGCAGATACGCAGTATCTT. Residues: CASSASAGEADTQYL.